These 25 T cell receptor beta chains were all obtained from the same sample, sequenced in a study of cytotoxic CD8 clonotypes in ibrutinib-treated CLL. The repertoire was sequenced with immunoSEQ multiplex PCR; TCRdb's copy has only in-frame clones and lacks some. The repertoire includes about 92,000 clones, roughly four fifths of them detected once, and around 23% sits in the top ten. The sequences come from PBMCs, collected after 24 months of ibrutinib treatment. Source of these receptors: a human donor with chronic lymphocytic leukemia.

The rearrangement uses TRBV19 and TRBJ2-7, with a possible D match to TRBD2 (6 bases). The CDR3 is 11 residues long. CDR1 and CDR2 (germline): LNHDA, SQIVND (reference sequence). V was shortened by 6 bases and J by 3 bases, with 6 bases between the two germline ends. The CDR3 reads CASRGLYEQYF. CDR3 DNA: TGTGCCAGTAGGGGACTCTACGAGCAGTACTTC.

The chain carries TRBV2 and TRBJ2-7; no clear D gene. This CDR3 region has 11 residues. V lost 6 bases and J lost 0, with 3 bases in between. Germline lookup yields CDR1 SNHLY and CDR2 FYNNEI. The CDR3 nucleotides read TGTGCCAGCAGGGACTCCTACGAGCAGTACTTC. It yields the protein CASRDSYEQYF.

About this clone: One end of the junction varies from germline; a read error may be responsible. CDR3 region: CASSFPTTRELFF. Here the CDR3 DNA reads TGTGCCAGCAGCTTCCCAACCACCAGGGAGCTGTTTTTT. The chain uses TRBV11-3 and TRBJ2-2, with unresolved D. This CDR3 contains 13 residues. Per germline, CDR1 SGHNT and CDR2 YENEEA.

J is TRBJ2-7 and V is TRBV30; TRBD2 matches 9 bases. Trimming at V came to 0 bases and at J to 7 bases, leaving 10 bases not matched to a gene. The CDR3 runs to 15 residues. Looked up from germline, CDR1 is GTSNPN and CDR2 is SVGIG (reference sequence). The DNA of the CDR3 is TGTGCCTGGAGTGTAACTAGCGGGTCCTTCGAGGAGCAGTACTTC. Amino acid sequence: CAWSVTSGSFEEQYF.

The CDR3 spells CASSENLGGGNTIYF. CDR3 in DNA: TGTGCCAGCAGTGAAAATTTGGGGGGCGGAAACACCATATATTTT. The gene calls are TRBV25-1 and TRBJ1-3, with D possibly matching TRBD1 (6 bases). CDR1 is MGHDK and CDR2 is SYGVNS in the germline V gene. V shed 2 bases and J shed 4 bases, with 12 bases lying between them. The CDR3 spans 15 residues.

V is TRBV5-1 and J is TRBJ1-1; TRBD1 matches at 8 bases. The length of the CDR3 is 14 residues. Germline V gene data show CDR1 as SGHRS and CDR2 as YFSETQ. V gave up 4 bases and J gave up 1 base; unmatched junction bases: 3. The CDR3: CASSPDRGNTEAFF. In DNA form, the CDR3 reads TGCGCCAGCAGCCCAGACAGGGGGAACACTGAAGCTTTCTTT.

This rearrangement joins TRBV7-8 to TRBJ1-2; D unclear. The CDR3 has 16 residues. The germline CDR1 and CDR2 sequences are SGHVS and FQNEAQ. Trimming pared 0 bases from V and 5 bases from J, leaving 16 bases between. CDR3 sequence reads: CASSLAQAARGYGYTF. CDR3 bases: TGTGCCAGCAGCTTAGCGCAAGCAGCAAGAGGATATGGCTACACCTTC. Drawing the rest from reference TRBV7-8 and TRBJ1-2, the complete variable domain is GAGVSQSPRYKVAKRGQDVALRCDPISGHVSLFWYQQALGQGPEFLTYFQNEAQLDKSGLPSDRFFAERPEGSVSTLKIQRTQQEDSAVYLCASSLAQAARGYGYTFGSGTRLTVV.

The chain is built from TRBV7-2 and TRBJ2-5; D gene unclear. Per germline, CDR1 SGHTA and CDR2 FQGNSA. The CDR3 is 15 residues long. V lost 1 base to trimming and J lost 0 bases, with 9 bases between them. In DNA form, the CDR3 reads TGTGCCAGCAGCTTAGACAACTGGTACCAAGAGACCCAGTACTTC. As protein: CASSLDNWYQETQYF.

V usage is TRBV19 and J usage is TRBJ1-4, with D maybe TRBD1 (5 bases). The germline V gene encodes CDR1 LNHDA and CDR2 SQIVND (reference sequence). Trimming took 4 bases from V and 8 from J, leaving 11 bases between them. This CDR3 comprises 13 residues. For the CDR3, the DNA is TGTGCCAGTAGTACAGGGTCTGTCGAAAAACTGTTTTTT. Amino acid sequence: CASSTGSVEKLFF.

This clone was seen once. This sequence joins TRBV6-6 and TRBJ2-6; perhaps D is TRBD1 or TRBD2 (5 bases each). CDR1 MNHNY and CDR2 SVGAGI come from the germline V gene (reference sequence). The CDR3 has 16 amino acids. V shed 6 bases and J shed 8 bases, with 20 bases lying between them. The chain's CDR3 is CASSSVVGGTTNVLTF. The DNA of the CDR3 is TGTGCCAGCAGCTCTGTTGTGGGTGGGACGACCAACGTCCTGACTTTC.

The chain joins TRBV2 to TRBJ1-2; D gene unclear. The germline gives CDR1 SNHLY, CDR2 FYNNEI. The CDR3 runs to 12 residues. V shed 2 bases and J shed 5 bases, with 6 bases lying between them. CDR3 bases: TGTGCCAGCAGTGAACGGGATTATGGCTACACCTTC. Encoded protein: CASSERDYGYTF.

The count of this clone is one. The genes are TRBV5-1 and TRBJ1-1; TRBD1 might be the D (5 bases). Germline CDR1 reads SGHRS; CDR2 reads YFSETQ. The CDR3 loop spans 15 amino acids. V was shortened by 0 bases and J by 3 bases, with 12 bases between the two germline ends. The CDR3 loop reads CASSLVAGTHTEAFF. In DNA, the CDR3 is TGCGCCAGCAGCTTGGTTGCGGGGACGCACACTGAAGCTTTCTTT. Using reference TRBV5-1 and TRBJ1-1 for the parts outside the CDR3, the full variable domain is KAGVTQTPRYLIKTRGQQVTLSCSPISGHRSVSWYQQTPGQGLQFLFEYFSETQRNKGNFPGRFSGRQFSNSRSEMNVSTLELGDSALYLCASSLVAGTHTEAFFGQGTRLTVV.

The chain recombines TRBV7-2 with TRBJ1-6; 9 bases are a match to TRBD1. There are 18 residues in the CDR3. The junction had 11 bases not matched to a gene; V was cut back by 4 bases and J by 4 bases. The germline CDR1 and CDR2 sequences are SGHTA and FQGNSA. DNA for the CDR3: TGTGCCAGCAGCTCCTCCGGGACAGGGACGGGGTATAATTCACCCCTCCACTTT. Translating it yields CASSSSGTGTGYNSPLHF.

This clone appeared once. This chain connects TRBV2 to TRBJ2-5, with D hard to call. Trimming removed 6 bases from V and 1 base from J, with 12 bases in between. CDR3 length: 14 residues. Germline CDR1 SNHLY, CDR2 FYNNEI. The CDR3 sequence: CASSADGFQETQYF. CDR3 in DNA: TGTGCCAGCAGCGCCGACGGCTTCCAAGAGACCCAGTACTTC.

The table lists this clone with a few counts. The chain is built from TRBV9 and TRBJ2-1; 15 bases fit TRBD2. The CDR3 consists of 19 residues. Trimming at V came to 0 bases and at J to 5 bases, leaving 9 bases not matched to a gene. Germline CDR1 SGDLS, CDR2 YYNGEE. The CDR3 reads CASSVVRTSGRATNNEQFF. CDR3 DNA: TGTGCCAGCAGCGTAGTAAGGACTAGCGGGAGGGCCACGAACAATGAGCAGTTCTTC.

The gene calls are TRBV5-4 and TRBJ1-1, with 9 bases matching TRBD1. V trimming: 3 bases; J trimming: 5 bases; junction bases outside the gene matches: 8. The CDR3 runs 15 residues. Germline lookup yields CDR1 SGHNT and CDR2 YYREEE (reference sequence). In nucleotides, the CDR3 is TGTGCCAGCAGCTCCCCGGGACAGGGAGAAACTGAAGCTTTCTTT. Protein: CASSSPGQGETEAFF. Complete variable domain (other parts from reference TRBV5-4 and TRBJ1-1): ETGVTQSPTHLIKTRGQQVTLRCSSQSGHNTVSWYQQALGQGPQFIFQYYREEENGRGNFPPRFSGLQFPNYSSELNVNALELDDSALYLCASSSPGQGETEAFFGQGTRLTVV.

The chain combines TRBV2 with TRBJ1-5; 8 bases fit TRBD1. The germline V gene has CDR1 SNHLY and CDR2 FYNNEI. Trimming removed 6 bases from V and 3 bases from J; junction bases left unmatched: 1. The CDR3 totals 13 residues. In DNA form, the CDR3 reads TGTGCCAGCAGGACAGGGGACAATCAGCCCCAGCATTTT. Amino acid sequence: CASRTGDNQPQHF. Looking up the rest from reference TRBV2 and TRBJ1-5 gives the full variable domain: EPEVTQTPSHQVTQMGQEVILRCVPISNHLYFYWYRQILGQKVEFLVSFYNNEISEKSEIFDDQFSVERPDGSNFTLKIRSTKLEDSAMYFCASRTGDNQPQHFGDGTRLSIL.

The sample holds a few counts of this clone. The V gene is TRBV19, the J gene TRBJ1-1, with D uncertain. There are 13 residues in the CDR3. Germline V lookup: CDR1 LNHDA, CDR2 SQIVND (reference sequence). Trimming stripped 0 bases from V and 9 bases from J, with 11 bases between. The CDR3 here is CASSIDWASQAFF. Here the CDR3 DNA reads TGTGCCAGTAGTATAGATTGGGCCTCACAAGCTTTCTTT. The whole variable domain, remainder taken from reference TRBV19 and TRBJ1-1, is DGGITQSPKYLFRKEGQNVTLSCEQNLNHDAMYWYRQDPGQGLRLIYYSQIVNDFQKGDIAEGYSVSREKKESFPLTVTSAQKNPTAFYLCASSIDWASQAFFGQGTRLTVV.

The chain uses TRBV28 and TRBJ2-3, with TRBD2 matching over 7 bases. The trim removed 0 bases at V and 3 bases at J, leaving 6 bases unmatched. The CDR3 loop spans 16 amino acids. Germline V gene data show CDR1 as MDHEN and CDR2 as SYDVKM. CDR3 region: CASSLWGGSNTDTQYF. Written as DNA, the CDR3 is TGTGCCAGCAGTTTATGGGGGGGGTCAAATACAGATACGCAGTATTTT.

V is TRBV30 and J is TRBJ2-3; D might be TRBD2 (6 bases). Germline V gene sequence: CDR1 GTSNPN, CDR2 SVGIG (reference sequence). The germline V and J ends were trimmed by 3 bases and 2 bases, with 12 bases remaining between them. The CDR3 covers 14 residues. Here the CDR3 reads CAWSTRGYTDTQYF. CDR3 bases: TGTGCCTGGAGCACGCGGGGTTACACAGATACGCAGTATTTT.

The chain has TRBV28 and TRBJ2-7, with 14 bases that match TRBD2. There are 20 residues in the CDR3. Trimming took 5 bases from V and 5 from J; bases not matched to a gene: 20. From germline, CDR1 is MDHEN and CDR2 SYDVKM. The CDR3 reads CASSATIGTSGSLRGHEQYF. DNA for the CDR3: TGTGCCAGCAGTGCCACTATAGGGACTAGCGGGAGTTTAAGAGGCCACGAGCAGTACTTC.

A word on this clone: At one end, the junction sequence differs from germline, possibly due to a read error. V usage is TRBV7-7 and J usage is TRBJ2-1; 7 positions agree with TRBD2. Germline CDR1 is SSHAT and CDR2 is FNYEAQ (reference sequence). The CDR3 is made up of 15 amino acids. CDR3 DNA: TGTGCTAGCAGCTTAGGGACTACCACCTACAATGAGCAGTTCTTC. Its translation: CASSLGTTTYNEQFF.

The chain links TRBV7-9 to TRBJ1-2, with TRBD1 matching over 11 bases. The junction had 10 bases not matched to a gene; V was cut back by 5 bases and J by 8 bases. CDR3 size: 15 residues. CDR1 SEHNR and CDR2 FQNEAQ come from the germline V gene (reference sequence). The CDR3: CASSTGDRGLMGYTF. For the CDR3, the DNA is TGTGCCAGCAGCACCGGGGACAGGGGGTTAATGGGCTACACCTTC. The variable domain in full, with the rest retrieved from reference TRBV7-9 and TRBJ1-2, is DTGVSQNPRHKITKRGQNVTFRCDPISEHNRLYWYRQTLGQGPEFLTYFQNEAQLEKSRLLSDRFSAERPKGSFSTLEIQRTEQGDSAMYLCASSTGDRGLMGYTFGSGTRLTVV.

This clone was seen just once. The CDR3 nucleotides are TGTGCCAGCAGTTTGAGGGCTGGGGCCAACGTCCTGACTTTC. Encoded protein: CASSLRAGANVLTF. The J gene is TRBJ2-6, the V gene TRBV28, with D possibly TRBD2 on 5 matching bases. V lost 3 bases to trimming and J lost 2 bases, with 5 bases between them. The CDR3 is 14 amino acids. CDR1 and CDR2 from the germline V gene are MDHEN and SYDVKM. Using reference TRBV28 and TRBJ2-6 for the parts outside the CDR3, the full variable domain is DVKVTQSSRYLVKRTGEKVFLECVQDMDHENMFWYRQDPGLGLRLIYFSYDVKMKEKGDIPEGYSVSREKKERFSLILESASTNQTSMYLCASSLRAGANVLTFGAGSRLTVL.

A remark on this clone: The sample carries other DNA sequences with the same CDR3. The chain has TRBV19 and TRBJ1-5; no reliable D call. Looked up from germline, CDR1 is LNHDA and CDR2 is SQIVND (reference sequence). This CDR3 has 13 residues. Trimming left V 3 bases short and J 4 bases short, with 7 bases between. As DNA, the CDR3 is TGTGCCAGTAGTATCGTCGTGAATCAGCCCCAGCATTTT. It specifies CASSIVVNQPQHF.